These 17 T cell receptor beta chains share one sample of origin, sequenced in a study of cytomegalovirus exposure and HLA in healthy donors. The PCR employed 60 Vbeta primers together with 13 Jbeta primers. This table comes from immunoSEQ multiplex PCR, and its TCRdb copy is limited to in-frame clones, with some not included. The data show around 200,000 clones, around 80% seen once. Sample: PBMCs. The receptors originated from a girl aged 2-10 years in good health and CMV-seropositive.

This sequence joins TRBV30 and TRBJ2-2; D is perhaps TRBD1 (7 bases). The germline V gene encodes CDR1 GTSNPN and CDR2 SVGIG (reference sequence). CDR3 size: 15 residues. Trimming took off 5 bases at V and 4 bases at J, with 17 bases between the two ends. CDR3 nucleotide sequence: TGTGCCTGGGGGAATCGGCAGGGGGGCACCGGGGAGCTGTTTTTT. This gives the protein CAWGNRQGGTGELFF.

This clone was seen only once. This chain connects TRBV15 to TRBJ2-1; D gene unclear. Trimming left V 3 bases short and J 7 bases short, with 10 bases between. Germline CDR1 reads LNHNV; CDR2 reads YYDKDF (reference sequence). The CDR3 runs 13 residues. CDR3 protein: CATSRGAVNEQFF. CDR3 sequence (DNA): TGTGCCACCAGCAGGGGCGCAGTTAATGAGCAGTTCTTC.

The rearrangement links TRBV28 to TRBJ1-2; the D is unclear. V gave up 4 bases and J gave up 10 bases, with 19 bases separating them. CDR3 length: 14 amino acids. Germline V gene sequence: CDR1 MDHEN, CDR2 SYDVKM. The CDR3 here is CASSSPGRGPLYTF. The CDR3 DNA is TGTGCCAGCAGTTCCCCCGGGAGAGGCCCTCTCTACACCTTC.

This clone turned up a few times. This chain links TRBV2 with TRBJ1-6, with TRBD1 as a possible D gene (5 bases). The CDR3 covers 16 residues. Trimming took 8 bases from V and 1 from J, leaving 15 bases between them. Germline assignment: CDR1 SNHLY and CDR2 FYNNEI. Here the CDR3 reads CASRESGLSYNSPLHF. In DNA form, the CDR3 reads TGTGCCAGCCGAGAATCAGGGCTTTCCTATAATTCACCCCTCCACTTT.

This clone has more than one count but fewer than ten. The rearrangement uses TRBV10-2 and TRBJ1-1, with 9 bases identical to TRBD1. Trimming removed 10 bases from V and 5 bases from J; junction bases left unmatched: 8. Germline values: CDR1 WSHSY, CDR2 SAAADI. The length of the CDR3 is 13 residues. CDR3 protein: CAINRGLGTEAFF. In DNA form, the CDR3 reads TGCGCCATCAACAGGGGGCTAGGAACTGAAGCTTTCTTT.

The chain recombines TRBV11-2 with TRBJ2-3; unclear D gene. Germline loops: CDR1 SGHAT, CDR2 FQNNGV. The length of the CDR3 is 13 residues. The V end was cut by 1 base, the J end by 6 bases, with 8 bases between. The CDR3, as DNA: TGTGCCAGCAGCTTAGTATACGGGGATACGCAGTATTTT. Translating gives CASSLVYGDTQYF.

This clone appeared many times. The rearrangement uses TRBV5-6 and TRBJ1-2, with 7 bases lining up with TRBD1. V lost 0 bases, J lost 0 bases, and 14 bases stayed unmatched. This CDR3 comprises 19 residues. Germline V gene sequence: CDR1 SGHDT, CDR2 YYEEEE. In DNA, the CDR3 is TGTGCCAGCAGCTTGGTCGAGGGGGCTCCCTTTCAAGCTAACTATGGCTACACCTTC. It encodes CASSLVEGAPFQANYGYTF.

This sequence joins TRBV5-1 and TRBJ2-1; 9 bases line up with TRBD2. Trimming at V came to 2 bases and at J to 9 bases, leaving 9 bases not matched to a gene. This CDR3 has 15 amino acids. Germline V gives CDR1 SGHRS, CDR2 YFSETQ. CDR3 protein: CASSLAGGIVGEQFF. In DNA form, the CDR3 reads TGCGCCAGCAGCTTAGCGGGAGGAATTGTAGGTGAGCAGTTCTTC.

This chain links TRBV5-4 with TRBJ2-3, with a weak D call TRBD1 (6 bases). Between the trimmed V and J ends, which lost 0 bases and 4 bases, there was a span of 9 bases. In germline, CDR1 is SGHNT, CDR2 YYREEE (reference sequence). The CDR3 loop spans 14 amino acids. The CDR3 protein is CASSLGQAPDTQYF. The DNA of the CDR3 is TGTGCCAGCAGCTTGGGACAGGCCCCAGATACGCAGTATTTT.

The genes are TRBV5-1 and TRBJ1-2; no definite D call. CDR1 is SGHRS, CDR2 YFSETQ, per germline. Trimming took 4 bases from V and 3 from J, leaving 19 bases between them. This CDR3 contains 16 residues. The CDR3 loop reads CASSVLPADLDYGYTF. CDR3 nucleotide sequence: TGCGCCAGCAGCGTCCTGCCCGCGGACTTAGACTATGGCTACACCTTC.

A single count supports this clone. The CDR3, as DNA: TGTGCCAGCAGTGAGACATCCTACGAGCAGTACTTC. Its protein product is CASSETSYEQYF. V gene TRBV6-5 combines with J gene TRBJ2-7; D remains unclear. The CDR3 loop spans 12 amino acids. V was trimmed by 5 bases and J by 1 base, leaving 6 bases between them. The germline V gene has CDR1 MNHEY and CDR2 SVGAGI.

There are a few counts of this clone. CDR3 bases: TGTGCCAGCAGTTGGGACAGTTGGGTCGGGGAGCTGTTTTTT. Amino acid sequence: CASSWDSWVGELFF. The V and J genes are TRBV28 and TRBJ2-2; TRBD1 matches 7 bases. The CDR3 covers 14 residues. Unmatched junction bases numbered 6, after V lost 4 bases and J lost 7 bases. The V gene's germline CDR1 is MDHEN and CDR2 SYDVKM.

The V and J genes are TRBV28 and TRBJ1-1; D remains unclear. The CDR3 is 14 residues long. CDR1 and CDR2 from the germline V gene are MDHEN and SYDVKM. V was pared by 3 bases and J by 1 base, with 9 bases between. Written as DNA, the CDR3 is TGTGCCAGCAGTTTTCCGGAGGGGAACACTGAAGCTTTCTTT. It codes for CASSFPEGNTEAFF.

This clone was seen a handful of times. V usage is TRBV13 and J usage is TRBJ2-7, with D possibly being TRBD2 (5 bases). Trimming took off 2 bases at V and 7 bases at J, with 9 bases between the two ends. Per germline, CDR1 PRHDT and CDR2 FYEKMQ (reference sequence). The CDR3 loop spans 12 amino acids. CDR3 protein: CASSLRENEQYF. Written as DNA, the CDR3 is TGTGCCAGCAGCTTACGGGAAAATGAGCAGTACTTC.

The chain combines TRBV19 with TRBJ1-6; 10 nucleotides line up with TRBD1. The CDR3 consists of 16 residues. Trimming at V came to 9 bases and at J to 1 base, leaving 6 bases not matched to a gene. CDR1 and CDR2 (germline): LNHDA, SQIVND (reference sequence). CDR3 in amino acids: CASRGTGESYNSPLHF. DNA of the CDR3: TGTGCCAGCAGGGGGACAGGGGAGTCCTATAATTCACCCCTCCACTTT.

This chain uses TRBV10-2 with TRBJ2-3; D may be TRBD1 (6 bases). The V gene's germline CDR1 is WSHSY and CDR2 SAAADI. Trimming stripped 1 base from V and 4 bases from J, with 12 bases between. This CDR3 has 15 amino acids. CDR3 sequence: CASSEYTGLADTQYF. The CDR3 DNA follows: TGCGCCAGCAGTGAGTACACAGGGTTGGCAGATACGCAGTATTTT.

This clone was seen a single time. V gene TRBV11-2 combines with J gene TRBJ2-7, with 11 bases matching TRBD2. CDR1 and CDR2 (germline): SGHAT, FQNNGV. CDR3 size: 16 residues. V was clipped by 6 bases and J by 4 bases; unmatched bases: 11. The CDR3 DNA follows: TGTGCCAGCAGTGGACGTCGGCTAGCGGGGGGTTACGAGCAGTACTTC. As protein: CASSGRRLAGGYEQYF.